The next 8 T cell receptor beta chains were all read from a single sample in a study of a mutant IDH1 vaccine in newly diagnosed glioma. Antigens of these TCRs are unknown. Sequencing was performed with immunoSEQ multiplex PCR; in TCRdb, only in-frame clones are kept and a portion is missing. The sample has some 60,000 clones; approximately 80% are singletons. Time point specified: week 11, during vaccination. The vaccine gave 300 ug of a 20-mer mutant IDH1 peptide subcutaneously per dose. The sample here was PBMCs, taken from a glioma patient whose treatment included an IDH1 peptide vaccine. All receptors derive from a man aged 25-45 years with glioma.

The V gene is TRBV2, the J gene TRBJ2-1; D ambiguous. This CDR3 spans 11 amino acids. Germline assignment: CDR1 SNHLY and CDR2 FYNNEI. V lost 8 bases, J lost 4 bases, and 6 bases lay in between. DNA for the CDR3: TGTGCCAGCGAAGTTTACAATGAGCAGTTCTTC. It specifies CASEVYNEQFF.

This chain uses TRBV5-1 with TRBJ2-1; 10 bases line up with TRBD2. V lost 3 bases, J lost 8 bases, and 5 bases stayed unmatched. This CDR3 is 14 amino acids long. Germline V gene sequence: CDR1 SGHRS, CDR2 YFSETQ. The CDR3 is CASSWSGRADEQFF. The CDR3 nucleotides are TGCGCCAGCAGCTGGAGCGGGAGGGCAGATGAGCAGTTCTTC. The whole variable domain, remainder taken from reference TRBV5-1 and TRBJ2-1, is KAGVTQTPRYLIKTRGQQVTLSCSPISGHRSVSWYQQTPGQGLQFLFEYFSETQRNKGNFPGRFSGRQFSNSRSEMNVSTLELGDSALYLCASSWSGRADEQFFGPGTRLTVL.

This sequence joins TRBV5-4 and TRBJ2-7; D may be TRBD1 (5 bases). Germline CDR1 reads SGHNT; CDR2 reads YYREEE (reference sequence). Trimming removed 7 bases at V and 2 bases at J, with 16 bases between. CDR3 length: 14 amino acids. This CDR3 is CASWLWGQTYEQYF. CDR3 DNA sequence: TGTGCCAGCTGGCTCTGGGGCCAGACCTACGAGCAGTACTTC. The whole variable domain, filled in from reference TRBV5-4 and TRBJ2-7, reads ETGVTQSPTHLIKTRGQQVTLRCSSQSGHNTVSWYQQALGQGPQFIFQYYREEENGRGNFPPRFSGLQFPNYSSELNVNALELDDSALYLCASWLWGQTYEQYFGPGTRLTVT.

The chain is built from TRBV19 and TRBJ2-1, with TRBD2 matching 15 bases. This CDR3 comprises 14 residues. Germline-derived CDR1 and CDR2 are LNHDA and SQIVND (reference sequence). The ends lost 4 bases at V and 10 bases at J; junction bases unmatched: 2. CDR3: CASSKGLAGGEQFF. The DNA of the CDR3 is TGTGCCAGTAGTAAGGGACTAGCGGGAGGAGAGCAGTTCTTC.

The chain employs TRBV10-2 and TRBJ1-2; tentative D call: TRBD1 (6 bases). The CDR3 totals 14 residues. Germline assignment: CDR1 WSHSY and CDR2 SAAADI. Trimming cost V 0 bases and J 5 bases, with 10 bases left between them. CDR3 DNA sequence: TGCGCCAGCAGTGAGTCCCCGGGGGCTTATGGCTACACCTTC. Translated, it gives CASSESPGAYGYTF.

The chain carries TRBV9 and TRBJ2-2; maybe TRBD2 (5 bases). Germline V lookup: CDR1 SGDLS, CDR2 YYNGEE. V lost 2 bases and J 1 base, leaving 6 bases between the germline ends. The CDR3 has 14 amino acids. Written as DNA, the CDR3 is TGTGCCAGCAGCGTGAGGGTGAACACCGGGGAGCTGTTTTTT. Its translation: CASSVRVNTGELFF.

The chain carries TRBV2 and TRBJ1-2; no definite D call. CDR3 size: 15 residues. In germline, CDR1 is SNHLY, CDR2 FYNNEI. Trimming removed 7 bases from V and 3 bases from J, with 18 bases in between. This CDR3 is CASTFAPKTDYGYTF. The DNA of the CDR3 is TGTGCCAGCACCTTCGCTCCCAAAACAGACTATGGCTACACCTTC.

The chain carries TRBV5-1 and TRBJ2-2; D tentatively fits TRBD1 or TRBD2 (5 bases each). Looked up from germline, CDR1 is SGHRS and CDR2 is YFSETQ. This CDR3 comprises 15 residues. V lost 4 bases and J lost 2, with 12 bases in between. The CDR3 nucleotides are TGCGCCAGCAGCACCGGGACGGCAAACACCGGGGAGCTGTTTTTT. The encoded protein is CASSTGTANTGELFF. The whole variable domain, remainder taken from reference TRBV5-1 and TRBJ2-2, is KAGVTQTPRYLIKTRGQQVTLSCSPISGHRSVSWYQQTPGQGLQFLFEYFSETQRNKGNFPGRFSGRQFSNSRSEMNVSTLELGDSALYLCASSTGTANTGELFFGEGSRLTVL.